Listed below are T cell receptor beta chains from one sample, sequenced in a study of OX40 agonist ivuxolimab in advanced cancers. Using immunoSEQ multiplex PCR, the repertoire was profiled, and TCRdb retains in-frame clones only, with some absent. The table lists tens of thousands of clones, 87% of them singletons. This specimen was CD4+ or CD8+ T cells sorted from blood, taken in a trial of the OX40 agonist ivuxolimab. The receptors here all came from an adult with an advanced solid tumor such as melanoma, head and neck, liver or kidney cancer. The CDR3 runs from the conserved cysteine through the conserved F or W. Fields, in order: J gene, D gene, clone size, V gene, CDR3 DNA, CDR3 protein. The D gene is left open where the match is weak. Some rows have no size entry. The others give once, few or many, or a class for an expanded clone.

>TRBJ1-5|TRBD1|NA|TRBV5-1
TGCGCCAGCAGCTGGGGTACAGGGGGCCTTGAGCCCCAGCATTTT
CASSWGTGGLEPQHF
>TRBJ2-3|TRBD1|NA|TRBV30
TGTGCCTTGGCCGTGAGGGGGCGCGGGCAAATTGATACGCAGTATTTT
CALAVRGRGQIDTQYF
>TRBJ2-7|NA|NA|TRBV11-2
TGTGCCAGCAGCTTAGACTACGAGCAGTACTTC
CASSLDYEQYF
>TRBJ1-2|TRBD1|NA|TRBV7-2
TGTGCCAGCAGCTTAGCGGGGGGCTCCACAGGGGGTGGCTACACCTTC
CASSLAGGSTGGGYTF
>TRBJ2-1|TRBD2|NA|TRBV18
TGTGCCAGCTCACCACGGCGCGGGAGGGCCGACAATGAGCAGTTCTTC
CASSPRRGRADNEQFF
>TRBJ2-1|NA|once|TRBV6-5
TGTGCCAGCGGCCGCATCAATGAGCAGTTCTTC
CASGRINEQFF
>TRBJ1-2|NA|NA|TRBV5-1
TGCGCCAGCAGCGCCCTCAGGGGTGGCTATGGCTACACCTTC
CASSALRGGYGYTF
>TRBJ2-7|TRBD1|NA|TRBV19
TGTGCCAGTAGTATAATGGCAGGGGGTGCCTACGAGCAGTACTTC
CASSIMAGGAYEQYF
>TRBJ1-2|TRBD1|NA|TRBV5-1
TGCGCCAGCAGCGCCTGGGACAGGCCCTATGGCTACACCTTC
CASSAWDRPYGYTF
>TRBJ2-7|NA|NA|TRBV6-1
TGTGCCAGCAGTGAACGATCCGGGACAATCTCCTACGAGCAGTACTTC
CASSERSGTISYEQYF